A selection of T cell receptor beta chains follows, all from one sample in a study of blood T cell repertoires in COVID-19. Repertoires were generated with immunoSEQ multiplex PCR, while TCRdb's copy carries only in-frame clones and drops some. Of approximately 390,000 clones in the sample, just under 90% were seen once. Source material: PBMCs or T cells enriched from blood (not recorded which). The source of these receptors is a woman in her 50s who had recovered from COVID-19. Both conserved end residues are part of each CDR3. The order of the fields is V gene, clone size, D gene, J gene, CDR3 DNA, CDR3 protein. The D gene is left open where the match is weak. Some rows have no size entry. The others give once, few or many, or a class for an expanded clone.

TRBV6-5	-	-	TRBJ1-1	TGTGCCAGCAGTTACTTCCAGGGAGGCACTGAAGCTTTCTTT	CASSYFQGGTEAFF
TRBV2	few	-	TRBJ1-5	TGTGCCAGCAGTGCGGGTTATAGCAATCAGCCCCAGCATTTT	CASSAGYSNQPQHF
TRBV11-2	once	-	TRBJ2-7	TGTGCCAGCAGCTTTTTTAGGGGGAGCTACGAGCAGTACTTC	CASSFFRGSYEQYF
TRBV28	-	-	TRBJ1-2	TGTGCCAGCTTAACTATCTCAGGGGTCGTTGGCTACACCTTC	CASLTISGVVGYTF
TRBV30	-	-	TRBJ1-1	TGTGCCTGGAGTGTATCGTACACTGAAGCTTTCTTT	CAWSVSYTEAFF
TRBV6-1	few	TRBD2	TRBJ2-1	TGTGCCAGCAGTGAAACTAGCGGGGGAAGCTCCTACAATGAGCAGTTCTTC	CASSETSGGSSYNEQFF
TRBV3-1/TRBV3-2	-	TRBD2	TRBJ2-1	TGTGCCAGCAGCCAACTGGCGGGGGGGCGGGATGAGCAGTTCTTC	CASSQLAGGRDEQFF
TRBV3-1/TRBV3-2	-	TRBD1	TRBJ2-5	TGTGCCAGCAGCCAAGATTCTCAGGTTGGGACAGGGCGAGGAGAGACCCAGTACTTC	CASSQDSQVGTGRGETQYF
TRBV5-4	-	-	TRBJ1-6	TGTGCCAGCAGCTTGCGCGAGACAGTGGATTCACCCCTCCACTTT	CASSLRETVDSPLHF
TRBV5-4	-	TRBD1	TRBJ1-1	TGTGCCAGCAGCTTTGGGACAGGGAGCACTGAAGCTTTCTTT	CASSFGTGSTEAFF